This T cell receptor beta chain stems from a study of cytomegalovirus exposure and HLA in healthy donors. The PCR employed 60 Vbeta primers together with 13 Jbeta primers. Using immunoSEQ multiplex PCR, the repertoire was profiled, and TCRdb retains in-frame clones only, with some absent. Among roughly 100,000 clones listed, under 80% were seen once. Trimming cost V 6 bases and J 2 bases, with 19 bases left between them. Germline V lookup: CDR1 SQVTM, CDR2 ANQGSEA. The CDR3 spans 16 residues. A remark on this clone: The antigen remains undetermined.

Regarding the study as a whole: Relative to equally common others, HLA-associated TCR beta chains showed greater clonal expansion in a later analysis.

Input material: PBMCs. The genes are TRBV29-1 and TRBJ1-4; D might be TRBD1 (6 bases). This sequence was found in a man in his forties or fifties in good health and CMV-seronegative. The CDR3 sequence: CSVLVDGGRTNEKLFF. The CDR3 nucleotides are TGCAGCGTACTAGTCGACGGGGGGCGGACTAATGAAAAACTGTTTTTT. Drawing the rest from reference TRBV29-1 and TRBJ1-4, the complete variable domain is SAVISQKPSRDICQRGTSLTIQCQVDSQVTMMFWYRQQPGQSLTLIATANQGSEATYESGFVIDKFPISRPNLTFSTLTVSNMSPEDSSIYLCSVLVDGGRTNEKLFFGSGTQLSVL.